At least ten counts were recorded for the clone carrying this T cell receptor beta chain. Its antigen is as yet unknown. Trimming pared 5 bases from V and 5 bases from J, leaving 9 bases between. The V gene's germline CDR1 is MNHEY and CDR2 SMNVEV (reference sequence). This CDR3 contains 13 residues. Time point of the sample: sample taken at primary tumor resection. Whole RNA from tumor, nontumor lung or frozen PBMC was sequenced unsorted. The sample belongs to a study of spatial heterogeneity in lung cancer. TCR cDNA molecules were tagged individually, and each one carried a unique molecular identifier. TCRdb reprocessed the 5' RACE reads via MiXCR and lists one record per CDR3 protein. The sample holds about 22,000 distinct CDR3 sequences, under 3.5% seen once. Findings and caveats of the study: For expanded intratumoral alpha and beta TCRs, counts tracked tumor mutation counts. The recorded estimate of tumor T cell coverage is approximately 6.3% for alpha chains and about 12% for beta chains.

The sequence was obtained from a male donor with early-stage non-small cell lung cancer. The sequences come from lung tumor tissue, collected at surgery. This sequence joins TRBV27 and TRBJ2-2; D is unresolved. The CDR3 reads CASSPWLTGELFF. The CDR3 DNA sequence: TGTGCCAGCAGTCCCTGGTTGACCGGGGAGCTGTTTTTT.